This TCR beta chain comes out of a study of PD-1 blockade in classical Hodgkin lymphoma. Method: immunoSEQ multiplex PCR; TCRdb's copy keeps in-frame clones and lacks some. Of approximately 26,000 clones listed, about four fifths are singletons. As concerns this clone: Its antigen remains unknown.

Germline CDR1 is SGHRS and CDR2 is YFSETQ. This CDR3 comprises 14 residues. The V and J ends lost 5 bases and 6 bases, in that order; junction bases with no gene match: 10. Time point: cycle 4 day 1 (C4D1), after 5 to 7 weeks of nivolumab. After autologous stem cell transplantation all patients relapsed, and prior brentuximab vedotin exposure differed between cohorts. Complete response, partial response or progressive disease were the best responses. The study, taken as a whole, reports: Why the repertoires differ is still unclear, perhaps disease activity or prior therapy. Complete responders had baseline diversity similar to newly diagnosed patients. In newly diagnosed patients, baseline TCR diversity was reportedly below that of healthy donors.

The source of this sequence is a human donor with classical Hodgkin lymphoma. The chain is built from TRBV5-1 and TRBJ2-7, with 8 bases matching TRBD1. The sequences come from peripheral blood mononuclear cells (PBMCs), collected before the fourth cycle of nivolumab. CDR3 DNA sequence: TGCGCCAGCAGTTACAACGACAGGGGAGGCGAGCAGTACTTC. Amino acid sequence: CASSYNDRGGEQYF.